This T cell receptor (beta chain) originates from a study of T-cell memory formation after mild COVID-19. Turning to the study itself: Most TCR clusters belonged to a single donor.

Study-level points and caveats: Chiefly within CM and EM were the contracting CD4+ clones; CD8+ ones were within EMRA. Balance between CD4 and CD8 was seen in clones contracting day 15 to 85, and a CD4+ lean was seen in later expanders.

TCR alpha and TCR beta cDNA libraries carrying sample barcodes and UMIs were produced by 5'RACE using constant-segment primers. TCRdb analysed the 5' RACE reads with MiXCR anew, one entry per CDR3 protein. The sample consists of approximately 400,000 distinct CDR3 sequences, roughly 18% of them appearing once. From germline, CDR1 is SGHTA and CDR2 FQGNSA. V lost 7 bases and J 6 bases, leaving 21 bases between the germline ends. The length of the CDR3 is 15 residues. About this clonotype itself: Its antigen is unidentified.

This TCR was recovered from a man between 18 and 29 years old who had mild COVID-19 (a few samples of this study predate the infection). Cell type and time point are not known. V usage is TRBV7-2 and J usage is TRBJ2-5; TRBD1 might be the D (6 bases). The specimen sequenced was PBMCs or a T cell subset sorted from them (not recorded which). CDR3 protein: CASNPQGGPSQTQYF. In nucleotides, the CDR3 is TGTGCCAGCAACCCCCAAGGGGGTCCCTCGCAGACCCAGTACTTC.